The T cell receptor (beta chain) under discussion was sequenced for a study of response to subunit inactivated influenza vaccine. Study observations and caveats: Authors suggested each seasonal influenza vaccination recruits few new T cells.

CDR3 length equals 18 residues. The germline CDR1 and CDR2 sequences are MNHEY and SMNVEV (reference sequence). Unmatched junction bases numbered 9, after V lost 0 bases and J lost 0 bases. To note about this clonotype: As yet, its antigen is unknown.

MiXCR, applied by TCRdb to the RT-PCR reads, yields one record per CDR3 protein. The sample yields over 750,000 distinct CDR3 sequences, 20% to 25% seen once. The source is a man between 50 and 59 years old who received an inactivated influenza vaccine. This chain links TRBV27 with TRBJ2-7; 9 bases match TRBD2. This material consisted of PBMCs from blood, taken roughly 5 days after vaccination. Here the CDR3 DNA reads TGTGCCAGCAGTTTATCCTTTGGGCTAGCGGGACCCTCCTACGAGCAGTACTTC. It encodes CASSLSFGLAGPSYEQYF.